This T cell receptor (beta chain) came from a study of T cells after yellow fever vaccination. TCRdb re-called the 5' RACE reads with MiXCR, one entry per CDR3 protein. This repertoire shows 620,000 or so distinct CDR3 sequences, around 17% found once; its top ten account for 17%. This clonotype was observed a handful of times. The sequences come from PBMCs, collected 5 days after the first yellow fever vaccination. The TCR was taken from a man between 18 and 29 years old who received the YFV17D yellow fever vaccine.

CDR3 in amino acids: CASSYMGGSNEQFF. The CDR3 nucleotides are TGTGCCAGCAGTTACATGGGAGGGAGCAATGAGCAGTTCTTC. The rearrangement uses TRBV6-2 or TRBV6-3 and TRBJ2-1; 7 bases are a match to TRBD2. The CDR3 totals 14 residues. J was trimmed by 6 bases and V by 2 bases; bases with no gene match: 4. Per germline, CDR1 MNHEY and CDR2 SVGEGT.